Each of the 11 T cell receptor beta chains below was sequenced from the same sample in a study of blood T cell repertoires in COVID-19. Profiling relied on immunoSEQ multiplex PCR, and the TCRdb table lists in-frame clones only, not all of them. The sample has 77,000 or so clones; about 90% are singletons. Sequenced: peripheral blood. The receptor set was obtained from a man aged 45-65 years with active COVID-19.

About this clone: A junction end diverges from the germline sequence, so it may reflect a read error. V gene TRBV12-3 or TRBV12-4 combines with J gene TRBJ2-3, with D perhaps matching TRBD2 (5 bases). This CDR3 spans 13 amino acids. The CDR3 is CASSTVRGRPGNF. CDR3 DNA: TGTGCCAGCAGCACGGTCAGAGGACGCCCGGGGAATTTT.

The V gene is TRBV5-4, the J gene TRBJ1-2; 9 nucleotides match TRBD1. In germline, CDR1 is SGHNT, CDR2 YYREEE (reference sequence). The J segment lost 1 base and the V segment lost 4 bases, leaving 2 bases of the junction unmatched. The CDR3 has 14 amino acids. The CDR3 DNA sequence: TGTGCCAGCAGCCAGGGACAGGGTAACTATGGCTACACCTTC. Amino acids: CASSQGQGNYGYTF.

This rearrangement joins TRBV6-5 to TRBJ2-2; 8 nucleotides line up with TRBD2. Germline values: CDR1 MNHEY, CDR2 SVGAGI. V was clipped by 7 bases and J by 5 bases; unmatched bases: 6. This CDR3 has 14 residues. The CDR3 protein is CASNRLAPTGELFF. CDR3 sequence (DNA): TGTGCCAGCAACCGACTAGCGCCTACCGGGGAGCTGTTTTTT.

The rearrangement uses TRBV28 and TRBJ2-1, with 11 bases identical to TRBD2. With 3 bases clipped from V and 12 bases from J, the junction kept 1 base outside the gene matches. Looked up from germline, CDR1 is MDHEN and CDR2 is SYDVKM. CDR3 length: 12 amino acids. This CDR3 is CASSFGLAGQFF. In DNA, the CDR3 is TGTGCCAGCAGTTTTGGACTAGCGGGGCAGTTCTTC.

The CDR3 DNA is TGTGCCAGTAGCATTACAGGGGTATATGGCAATCAGCCCCAGCATTTT. Translation gives CASSITGVYGNQPQHF. The V gene is TRBV19, the J gene TRBJ1-5, with TRBD1 identical over 7 bases. This CDR3 spans 16 amino acids. V lost 6 bases to trimming and J lost 2 bases; unmatched junction nucleotides: 10. The germline V gene has CDR1 LNHDA and CDR2 SQIVND (reference sequence).

J is TRBJ2-7 and V is TRBV5-4; tentative D call: TRBD2 (7 bases). This CDR3 is 15 amino acids long. The germline V and J ends were trimmed by 4 bases and 4 bases, with 18 bases remaining between them. CDR1 and CDR2 (germline): SGHNT, YYREEE (reference sequence). CDR3 in amino acids: CASSPGGGEVYEQYF. CDR3 nucleotide sequence: TGTGCCAGCAGCCCGGGGGGCGGGGAGGTTTACGAGCAGTACTTC.

This clone showed up just a few times. The chain employs TRBV18 and TRBJ1-3; D not certain. The germline V and J ends were trimmed by 5 bases and 5 bases, with 10 bases remaining between them. Germline-derived CDR1 and CDR2 are KGHSH and LQKENI. The CDR3 loop spans 13 amino acids. The CDR3 loop is CASSVGPRNTIYF. The CDR3, as DNA: TGTGCCAGCTCAGTTGGCCCCAGAAACACCATATATTTT.

This clone turned up a few times. This sequence joins TRBV13 and TRBJ2-1; D is possibly TRBD2 (6 bases). CDR3 length equals 15 residues. The V gene's germline CDR1 is PRHDT and CDR2 FYEKMQ (reference sequence). V lost 4 bases to trimming and J lost 8 bases, with 18 bases between them. The chain's CDR3 is CASSSGGGKADEQFF. In nucleotides, the CDR3 is TGTGCCAGCAGCTCGGGTGGAGGGAAGGCGGATGAGCAGTTCTTC.

The chain carries TRBV27 and TRBJ2-1; 7 nucleotides match TRBD2. V lost 4 bases and J lost 1; bases outside the gene matches: 4. Germline V lookup: CDR1 MNHEY, CDR2 SMNVEV (reference sequence). The CDR3 totals 15 residues. CDR3 in amino acids: CASSSPAGSYNEQFF. CDR3 DNA: TGTGCCAGCAGTTCCCCAGCGGGGTCCTACAATGAGCAGTTCTTC.

This clone was picked up one time. The chain combines TRBV5-1 with TRBJ2-7; TRBD2 aligns across 11 bases. Trimming at V came to 0 bases and at J to 7 bases, leaving 6 bases not matched to a gene. This CDR3 region has 15 residues. Germline CDR1 is SGHRS and CDR2 is YFSETQ. The CDR3 DNA reads as TGCGCCAGCAGCTTGGAACTAGCGGGAGTTCGGGAGCAGTACTTC. Protein: CASSLELAGVREQYF.

The J gene is TRBJ2-7, the V gene TRBV4-1, with 10 bases fitting TRBD1. Germline CDR1 and CDR2: MGHRA and YSYEKL. V lost 3 bases, J lost 5 bases, and 1 base stayed unmatched. The CDR3 covers 13 residues. The CDR3 bases are TGCGCCAGCAGCCAGGACAGGGGGAACGAGCAGTACTTC. This codes for CASSQDRGNEQYF.